These 9 T cell receptor beta chains came from one sample sequenced in a study of blood T cell repertoires in COVID-19. Profiling relied on immunoSEQ multiplex PCR, and the TCRdb table lists in-frame clones only, not all of them. Among some 140,000 clones listed, 75% to 90% were seen once. Specimen: peripheral blood. These receptors were obtained from a man aged 45-60 years with active or convalescent COVID-19.

This clone was counted only a few times. The chain couples TRBV11-2 to TRBJ1-2; tentative D call: TRBD1 (5 bases). This CDR3 spans 15 amino acids. Germline CDR1 reads SGHAT; CDR2 reads FQNNGV. V was trimmed by 1 base and J by 8 bases, leaving 17 bases between them. Here the CDR3 reads CASSLALGGTNGYTF. CDR3 in DNA: TGTGCCAGCAGCTTAGCCCTGGGAGGGACCAACGGCTACACCTTC.

The J gene is TRBJ2-1, the V gene TRBV10-3, with 9 bases aligning to TRBD2. CDR1 is ENHRY and CDR2 is SYGVKD in the germline V gene. The CDR3 sequence is 19 residues long. Unmatched junction bases numbered 12, after V lost 3 bases and J lost 0 bases. For the CDR3, the DNA is TGTGCCATCAGTGATATAGCGGGGGTCAAATTCCGCTCCTACAATGAGCAGTTCTTC. As protein: CAISDIAGVKFRSYNEQFF.

This rearrangement joins TRBV4-1 to TRBJ1-5, with 7 bases lining up with TRBD1. V shed 4 bases and J 3 bases; nucleotides not matched to a gene: 3. Germline lookup yields CDR1 MGHRA and CDR2 YSYEKL. The CDR3 is 14 residues long. The CDR3 loop is CASSRGTVNQPQHF. The CDR3 DNA reads TGCGCCAGCAGCCGCGGGACAGTCAATCAGCCCCAGCATTTT.

The CDR3 is CASSQRTSAITDTQYF. The CDR3 nucleotides read TGTGCCAGCAGCCAGAGGACTAGCGCCATCACAGATACGCAGTATTTT. The V and J genes are TRBV7-8 and TRBJ2-3, with 9 nucleotides matching TRBD2. The germline gives CDR1 SGHVS, CDR2 FQNEAQ. The ends lost 5 bases at V and 2 bases at J; junction bases unmatched: 8. The CDR3 has 16 amino acids.

This rearrangement joins TRBV15 to TRBJ2-7; D is perhaps TRBD2 (6 bases). Trimming shortened V by 3 bases and J by 0 bases, and 18 bases separated the two germline ends. Per germline, CDR1 LNHNV and CDR2 YYDKDF (reference sequence). The CDR3 length is 17 residues. The CDR3 region has the DNA TGTGCCACCAGCAGTCCAAACGCGGGGTTAGGCTCCTACGAGCAGTACTTC. This sequence encodes CATSSPNAGLGSYEQYF. Full variable domain (remainder filled in from reference TRBV15 and TRBJ2-7): DAMVIQNPRYQVTQFGKPVTLSCSQTLNHNVMYWYQQKSSQAPKLLFHYYDKDFNNEADTPDNFQSRRPNTSFCFLDIRSPGLGDTAMYLCATSSPNAGLGSYEQYFGPGTRLTVT.

This clone came up once. The V call is TRBV10-2, the J call TRBJ1-6, with TRBD1 matching over 7 bases. CDR1 WSHSY and CDR2 SAAADI come from the germline V gene. The CDR3 is 13 residues long. V lost 4 bases and J lost 9; bases outside the gene matches: 3. CDR3 bases: TGCGCCAGCAGTGTTAACAGGGGTTCACCCCTCCACTTT. Its translation: CASSVNRGSPLHF.

This chain links TRBV6-5 with TRBJ1-2, with 7 positions matching TRBD1. Trimming took 5 bases from V and 9 from J; bases not matched to a gene: 6. The CDR3 has 12 residues. Germline values: CDR1 MNHEY, CDR2 SVGAGI. The CDR3 sequence is CASSPGTASYTF. DNA for the CDR3: TGTGCCAGCAGTCCCGGGACAGCGAGCTACACCTTC.

The chain uses TRBV5-1 and TRBJ2-1, with TRBD1 identical over 9 bases. The germline V gene has CDR1 SGHRS and CDR2 YFSETQ. This CDR3 is 17 amino acids long. V dropped 4 bases and J dropped 2; count of bases not matched to a gene: 10. CDR3 bases: TGCGCCAGCAGCCCCACCGGGACAGGGTTCCCCTACAATGAGCAGTTCTTC. Protein sequence: CASSPTGTGFPYNEQFF. Based on the CDR3 plus reference TRBV5-1 and TRBJ2-1, the full variable domain is KAGVTQTPRYLIKTRGQQVTLSCSPISGHRSVSWYQQTPGQGLQFLFEYFSETQRNKGNFPGRFSGRQFSNSRSEMNVSTLELGDSALYLCASSPTGTGFPYNEQFFGPGTRLTVL.

J is TRBJ2-1 and V is TRBV19; 14 nucleotides match TRBD2. Looked up from germline, CDR1 is LNHDA and CDR2 is SQIVND (reference sequence). Trimming cost V 4 bases and J 8 bases; bases outside gene matches: 7. The length of the CDR3 is 16 residues. CDR3 sequence: CASSKRLAGGPYEQFF. The CDR3 region has the DNA TGTGCCAGTAGTAAAAGACTAGCGGGAGGGCCCTATGAGCAGTTCTTC.